This T cell receptor (beta chain) was obtained from a study of T cell repertoires in MIS-A myocarditis. Assay: immunoSEQ multiplex PCR; the TCRdb copy retains only in-frame clones and omits some. The top ten clones hold approximately 60% of a sample with about 15,000 clones, about 67% of them seen once. Germline CDR1 is SGHRS and CDR2 is YFSETQ. The CDR3 runs 15 residues. Losses at the gene ends were 6 bases for V and 1 base for J; bases not matched to a gene: 8. The origin of this receptor is a man in his late teens or twenties with fulminant myocarditis from multisystem inflammatory syndrome in adults (MIS-A) after COVID-19. This chain links TRBV5-1 with TRBJ2-3, with 7 bases identical to TRBD1. Sequenced input: left ventricle heart tissue obtained at autopsy. The CDR3: CASTQGDVRTDTQYF. CDR3 nucleotide sequence: TGCGCCAGCACCCAGGGGGACGTTCGCACAGATACGCAGTATTTT.